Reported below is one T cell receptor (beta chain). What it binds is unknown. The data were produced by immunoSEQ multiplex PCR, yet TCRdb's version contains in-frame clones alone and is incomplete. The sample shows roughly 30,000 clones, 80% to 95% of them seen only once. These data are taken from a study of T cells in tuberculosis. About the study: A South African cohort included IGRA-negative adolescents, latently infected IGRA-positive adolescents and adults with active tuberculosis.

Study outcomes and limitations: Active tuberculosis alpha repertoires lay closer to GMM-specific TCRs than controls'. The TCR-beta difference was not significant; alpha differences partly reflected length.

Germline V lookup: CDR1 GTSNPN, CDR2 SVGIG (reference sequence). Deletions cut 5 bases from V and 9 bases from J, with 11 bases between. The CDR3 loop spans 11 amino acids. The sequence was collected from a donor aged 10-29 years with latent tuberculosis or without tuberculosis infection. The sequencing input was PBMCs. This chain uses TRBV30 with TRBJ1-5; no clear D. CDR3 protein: CAWSGTGPQHF. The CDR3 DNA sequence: TGTGCCTGGTCGGGTACGGGGCCCCAGCATTTT.